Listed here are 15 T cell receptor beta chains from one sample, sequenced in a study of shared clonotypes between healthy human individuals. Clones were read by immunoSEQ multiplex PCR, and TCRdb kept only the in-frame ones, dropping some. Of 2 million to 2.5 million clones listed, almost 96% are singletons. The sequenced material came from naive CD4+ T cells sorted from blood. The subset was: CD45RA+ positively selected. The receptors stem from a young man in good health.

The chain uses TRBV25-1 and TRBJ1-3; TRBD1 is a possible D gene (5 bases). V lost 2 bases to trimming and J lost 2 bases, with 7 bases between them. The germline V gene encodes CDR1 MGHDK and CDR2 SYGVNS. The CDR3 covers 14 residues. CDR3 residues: CASSEPGAGNTIYF. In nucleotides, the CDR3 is TGTGCCAGCAGTGAACCGGGGGCTGGAAACACCATATATTTT. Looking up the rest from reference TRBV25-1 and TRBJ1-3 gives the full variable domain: EADIYQTPRYLVIGTGKKITLECSQTMGHDKMYWYQQDPGMELHLIHYSYGVNSTEKGDLSSESTVSRIRTEHFPLTLESARPSHTSQYLCASSEPGAGNTIYFGEGSWLTVV.

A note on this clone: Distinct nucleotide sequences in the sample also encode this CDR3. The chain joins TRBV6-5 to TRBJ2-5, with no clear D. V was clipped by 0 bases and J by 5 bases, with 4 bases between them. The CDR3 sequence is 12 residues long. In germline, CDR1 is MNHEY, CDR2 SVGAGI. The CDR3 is CASSYSGETQYF. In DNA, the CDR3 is TGTGCCAGCAGTTACTCGGGTGAGACCCAGTACTTC.

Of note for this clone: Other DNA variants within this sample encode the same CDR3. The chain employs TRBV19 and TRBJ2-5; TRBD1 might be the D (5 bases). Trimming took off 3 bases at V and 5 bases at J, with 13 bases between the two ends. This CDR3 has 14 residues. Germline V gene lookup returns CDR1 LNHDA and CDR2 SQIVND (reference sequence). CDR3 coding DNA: TGTGCCAGTAGTATGGGGCAGGGTGGGGAGACCCAGTACTTC. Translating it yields CASSMGQGGETQYF.

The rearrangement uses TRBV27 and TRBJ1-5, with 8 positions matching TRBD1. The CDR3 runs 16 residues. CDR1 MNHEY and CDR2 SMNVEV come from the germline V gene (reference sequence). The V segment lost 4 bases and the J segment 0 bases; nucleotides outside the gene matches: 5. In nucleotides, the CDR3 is TGTGCCAGCAGTTCTGGACAGGGCTTTAGCAATCAGCCCCAGCATTTT. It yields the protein CASSSGQGFSNQPQHF.

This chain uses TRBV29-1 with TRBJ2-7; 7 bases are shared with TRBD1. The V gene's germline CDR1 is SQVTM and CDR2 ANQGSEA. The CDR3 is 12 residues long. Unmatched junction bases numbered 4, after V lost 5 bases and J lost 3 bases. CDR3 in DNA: TGCAGCGTTAATACAGGGGTCTACGAGCAGTACTTC. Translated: CSVNTGVYEQYF.

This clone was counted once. This chain's CDR3 is CASSLLGGTQYF. DNA of the CDR3: TGTGCCAGCAGCTTACTAGGAGGCACGCAGTATTTT. The V and J genes are TRBV5-6 and TRBJ2-3, with D tentatively TRBD2 (5 bases). Trimming shortened V by 2 bases and J by 9 bases, and 10 bases separated the two germline ends. Per the germline V gene, CDR1 is SGHDT and CDR2 is YYEEEE. This CDR3 has 12 amino acids.

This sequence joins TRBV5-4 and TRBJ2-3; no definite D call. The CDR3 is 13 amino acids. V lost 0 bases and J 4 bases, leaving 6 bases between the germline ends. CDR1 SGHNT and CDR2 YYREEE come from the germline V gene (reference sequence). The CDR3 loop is CASSLAVADTQYF. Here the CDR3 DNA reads TGTGCCAGCAGCTTGGCCGTTGCAGATACGCAGTATTTT.

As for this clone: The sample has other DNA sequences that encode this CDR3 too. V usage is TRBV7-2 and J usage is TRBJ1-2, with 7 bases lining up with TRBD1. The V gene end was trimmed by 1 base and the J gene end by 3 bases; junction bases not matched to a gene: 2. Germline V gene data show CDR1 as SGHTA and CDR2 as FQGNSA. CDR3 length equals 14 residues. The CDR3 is CASSLVQGDYGYTF. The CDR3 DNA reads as TGTGCCAGCAGCTTAGTCCAGGGGGACTATGGCTACACCTTC.

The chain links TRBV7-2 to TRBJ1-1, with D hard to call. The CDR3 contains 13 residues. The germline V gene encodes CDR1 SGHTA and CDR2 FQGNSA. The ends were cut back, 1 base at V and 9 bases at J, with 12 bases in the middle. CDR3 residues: CASSLDRGRQAFF. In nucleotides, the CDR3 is TGTGCCAGCAGCTTAGACCGGGGAAGGCAAGCTTTCTTT.

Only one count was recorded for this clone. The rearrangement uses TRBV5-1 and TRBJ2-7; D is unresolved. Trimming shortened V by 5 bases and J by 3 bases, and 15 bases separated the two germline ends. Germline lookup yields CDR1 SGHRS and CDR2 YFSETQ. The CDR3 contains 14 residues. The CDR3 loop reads CASSLSFAIYEQYF. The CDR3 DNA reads TGCGCCAGCAGTCTTTCTTTTGCGATCTACGAGCAGTACTTC. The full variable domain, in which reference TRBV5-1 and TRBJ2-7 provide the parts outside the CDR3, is KAGVTQTPRYLIKTRGQQVTLSCSPISGHRSVSWYQQTPGQGLQFLFEYFSETQRNKGNFPGRFSGRQFSNSRSEMNVSTLELGDSALYLCASSLSFAIYEQYFGPGTRLTVT.

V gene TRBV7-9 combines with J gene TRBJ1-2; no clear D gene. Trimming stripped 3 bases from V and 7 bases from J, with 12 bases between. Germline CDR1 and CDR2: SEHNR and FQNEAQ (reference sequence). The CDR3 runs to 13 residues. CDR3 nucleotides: TGTGCCAGCAGCTTTCCCGGGGTGGGTGGCTACACCTTC. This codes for CASSFPGVGGYTF. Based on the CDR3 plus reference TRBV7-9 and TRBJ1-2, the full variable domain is DTGVSQNPRHKITKRGQNVTFRCDPISEHNRLYWYRQTLGQGPEFLTYFQNEAQLEKSRLLSDRFSAERPKGSFSTLEIQRTEQGDSAMYLCASSFPGVGGYTFGSGTRLTVV.

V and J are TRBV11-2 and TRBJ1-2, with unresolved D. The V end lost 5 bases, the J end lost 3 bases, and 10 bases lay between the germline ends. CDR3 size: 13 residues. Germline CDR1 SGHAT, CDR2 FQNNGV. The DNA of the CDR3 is TGTGCCAGCAGCCGACCTGATCACTATGGCTACACCTTC. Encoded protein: CASSRPDHYGYTF.

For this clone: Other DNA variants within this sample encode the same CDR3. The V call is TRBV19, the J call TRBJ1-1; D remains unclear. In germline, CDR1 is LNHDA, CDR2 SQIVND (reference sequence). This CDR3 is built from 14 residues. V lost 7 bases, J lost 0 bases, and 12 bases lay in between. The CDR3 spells CASKETGLNTEAFF. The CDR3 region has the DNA TGTGCCAGTAAGGAGACGGGATTGAACACTGAAGCTTTCTTT.

The CDR3 sequence is CASSQELRTENEKLFF. CDR3 in DNA: TGCGCCAGCAGCCAAGAGCTAAGGACAGAGAATGAAAAACTGTTTTTT. This chain links TRBV4-1 with TRBJ1-4; TRBD1 is a possible D gene (6 bases). Looked up from germline, CDR1 is MGHRA and CDR2 is YSYEKL. Between the trimmed V and J ends, which lost 0 bases and 5 bases, there was a span of 13 bases. CDR3 size: 16 residues.

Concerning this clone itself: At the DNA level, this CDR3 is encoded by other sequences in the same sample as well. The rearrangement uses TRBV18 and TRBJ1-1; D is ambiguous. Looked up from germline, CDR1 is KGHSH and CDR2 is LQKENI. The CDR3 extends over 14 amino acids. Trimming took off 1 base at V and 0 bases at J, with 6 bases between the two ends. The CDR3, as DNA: TGTGCCAGCTCACCACTGGCCCTGAACACTGAAGCTTTCTTT. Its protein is CASSPLALNTEAFF. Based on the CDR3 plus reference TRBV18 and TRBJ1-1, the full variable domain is NAGVMQNPRHLVRRRGQEARLRCSPMKGHSHVYWYRQLPEEGLKFMVYLQKENIIDESGMPKERFSAEFPKEGPSILRIQQVVRGDSAAYFCASSPLALNTEAFFGQGTRLTVV.